The rows below give T cell receptor beta chains drawn from one sample of a study of glioma-infiltrating T cells after dendritic cell vaccination. Libraries were prepared by immunoSEQ multiplex PCR; TCRdb keeps only in-frame clonotypes and omits some of them. This repertoire shows fewer than 50,000 clones, 65% to 90% found once; its top ten account for about an eighth. This specimen was blood, taken before dendritic cell vaccination. The receptors stem from a human donor with glioblastoma. Each CDR3 is given with its conserved first and last residue. Each record gives: D gene, clone size, V gene, J gene, CDR3 length, CDR3 protein, CDR3 DNA. The D gene is left open where the match is weak. The size field is filled for only some rows; it gives once, few, many or a size class.

d_gene: -
abundance: -
v_gene: TRBV11-3
j_gene: TRBJ2-7
len: 17
CDR3aa: CASSLRGAGAGSYEQYF
CDR3nt: TGTGCCAGCAGCTTACGGGGGGCGGGGGCAGGGTCCTACGAGCAGTACTTC

d_gene: TRBD1
abundance: -
v_gene: TRBV5-4
j_gene: TRBJ2-7
len: 15
CDR3aa: CASSPDRAGAYEQYF
CDR3nt: TGTGCCAGCAGCCCGGACAGGGCAGGAGCCTACGAGCAGTACTTC

d_gene: TRBD1
abundance: -
v_gene: TRBV29-1
j_gene: TRBJ1-2
len: 12
CDR3aa: CSARTGENGYTF
CDR3nt: TGCAGCGCTCGCACAGGGGAGAATGGCTACACCTTC

d_gene: -
abundance: -
v_gene: TRBV4-3
j_gene: TRBJ2-1
len: 13
CDR3aa: CASSQDAGTKQFF
CDR3nt: TGCGCCAGCAGCCAAGACGCGGGTACTAAGCAGTTCTTC

d_gene: -
abundance: -
v_gene: TRBV5-1
j_gene: TRBJ2-6
len: 15
CDR3aa: CASSSAGSGANVLTF
CDR3nt: TGCGCCAGCAGCTCGGCGGGCTCTGGGGCCAACGTCCTGACTTTC

d_gene: -
abundance: few
v_gene: TRBV12-5
j_gene: TRBJ1-1
len: 13
CDR3aa: CASSSSGGTEAFF
CDR3nt: TGTGCTAGTTCGTCTTCCGGGGGGACTGAAGCTTTCTTT

d_gene: -
abundance: -
v_gene: TRBV9
j_gene: TRBJ1-4
len: 16
CDR3aa: CASSEGPGGSAEKLFF
CDR3nt: TGTGCCAGCAGCGAGGGCCCCGGGGGGAGCGCTGAAAAACTGTTTTTT

d_gene: -
abundance: -
v_gene: TRBV5-1
j_gene: TRBJ1-1
len: 13
CDR3aa: CASSLHEVREAFF
CDR3nt: TGCGCCAGCAGCTTGCATGAGGTGCGTGAAGCTTTCTTT

d_gene: -
abundance: -
v_gene: TRBV7-2
j_gene: TRBJ1-2
len: 14
CDR3aa: CASSPAAGLYGYTF
CDR3nt: TGTGCCAGCAGCCCTGCGGCAGGGCTCTATGGCTACACCTTC

d_gene: TRBD1
abundance: few
v_gene: TRBV6-6
j_gene: TRBJ2-7
len: 12
CDR3aa: CASRTGSYEQYF
CDR3nt: TGTGCCAGCCGGACAGGAAGCTACGAGCAGTACTTC

d_gene: TRBD1
abundance: once
v_gene: TRBV5-1
j_gene: TRBJ2-1
len: 13
CDR3aa: CASSVGQGYEQFF
CDR3nt: TGCGCCAGCAGCGTGGGACAGGGCTATGAGCAGTTCTTC

d_gene: -
abundance: -
v_gene: TRBV2
j_gene: TRBJ1-1
len: 13
CDR3aa: CASRKDSQTPAFF
CDR3nt: TGTGCCAGCAGAAAGGACAGCCAAACGCCAGCTTTCTTT

d_gene: TRBD1
abundance: -
v_gene: TRBV5-4
j_gene: TRBJ2-7
len: 15
CDR3aa: CASSLRDSGPYEQYF
CDR3nt: TGTGCCAGCAGCCTCCGGGACAGCGGTCCCTACGAGCAGTACTTC

d_gene: -
abundance: once
v_gene: TRBV7-2
j_gene: TRBJ1-3
len: 16
CDR3aa: CASSPSLQGLGNTIYF
CDR3nt: TGTGCCAGCAGCCCATCGTTGCAGGGGTTGGGAAACACCATATATTTT

d_gene: -
abundance: -
v_gene: TRBV30
j_gene: TRBJ1-2
len: 13
CDR3aa: CAKDQGMGYGYTF
CDR3nt: TGTGCAAAGGACCAGGGGATGGGCTATGGCTACACCTTC

d_gene: -
abundance: -
v_gene: TRBV5-6
j_gene: TRBJ1-4
len: 16
CDR3aa: CASSSIQGSANEKLFF
CDR3nt: TGTGCCAGCAGCAGTATCCAGGGGTCGGCTAATGAAAAACTGTTTTTT

d_gene: TRBD2
abundance: -
v_gene: TRBV9
j_gene: TRBJ2-1
len: 14
CDR3aa: CASSSRTSGNEQFF
CDR3nt: TGTGCCAGCAGCTCCCGGACTAGCGGGAATGAGCAGTTCTTC

d_gene: -
abundance: -
v_gene: TRBV11-2
j_gene: TRBJ2-3
len: 16
CDR3aa: CASSLLGGNSPDTQYF
CDR3nt: TGTGCCAGCAGCTTACTCGGCGGGAACAGTCCGGATACGCAGTATTTT

d_gene: TRBD1
abundance: -
v_gene: TRBV5-1
j_gene: TRBJ2-7
len: 15
CDR3aa: CASSFGGQGAYEQYF
CDR3nt: TGCGCCAGCAGCTTTGGGGGACAGGGCGCCTACGAGCAGTACTTC

d_gene: TRBD1
abundance: -
v_gene: TRBV5-4
j_gene: TRBJ2-7
len: 14
CDR3aa: CASRPGQGALEQYF
CDR3nt: TGTGCCAGCAGACCGGGACAGGGGGCTCTCGAGCAGTACTTC

d_gene: TRBD1
abundance: -
v_gene: TRBV15
j_gene: TRBJ1-2
len: 15
CDR3aa: CATSIRGQGAGGYTF
CDR3nt: TGTGCCACCAGCATCCGCGGACAGGGGGCGGGCGGCTACACCTTC

d_gene: TRBD1
abundance: -
v_gene: TRBV7-9
j_gene: TRBJ1-4
len: 16
CDR3aa: CASSTRQGPTNEKLFF
CDR3nt: TGTGCCAGCAGCACCCGACAGGGGCCAACTAATGAAAAACTGTTTTTT

d_gene: -
abundance: -
v_gene: TRBV6-5
j_gene: TRBJ2-5
len: 15
CDR3aa: CASSYSGTSRETQYF
CDR3nt: TGTGCCAGCAGTTACTCCGGGACATCACGGGAGACCCAGTACTTC

d_gene: -
abundance: -
v_gene: TRBV5-1
j_gene: TRBJ2-3
len: 14
CDR3aa: CASSLEEETVTQYF
CDR3nt: TGCGCCAGCAGCTTAGAGGAGGAGACCGTCACGCAGTATTTT

d_gene: -
abundance: -
v_gene: TRBV4-2
j_gene: TRBJ2-7
len: 11
CDR3aa: CASSQAGRASF
CDR3nt: TGTGCCAGCAGCCAAGCGGGCAGGGCTTCATTC

d_gene: TRBD2
abundance: -
v_gene: TRBV18
j_gene: TRBJ2-5
len: 16
CDR3aa: CASSPNSLAVQETQYF
CDR3nt: TGTGCCAGCTCACCAAACTCGCTAGCGGTCCAAGAGACCCAGTACTTC

d_gene: -
abundance: -
v_gene: TRBV6-5
j_gene: TRBJ1-1
len: 12
CDR3aa: CASSGRNTEAFF
CDR3nt: TGTGCCAGCAGTGGCAGGAACACTGAAGCTTTCTTT

d_gene: TRBD1
abundance: -
v_gene: TRBV11-2
j_gene: TRBJ2-7
len: 15
CDR3aa: CASSAYTGGQDEQYF
CDR3nt: TGTGCCAGCAGCGCGTACACAGGGGGCCAGGACGAGCAGTACTTC

d_gene: -
abundance: -
v_gene: TRBV7-9
j_gene: TRBJ1-1
len: 16
CDR3aa: CASSSPGGGANVEAFF
CDR3nt: TGTGCCAGCAGCTCGCCAGGTGGAGGGGCGAACGTTGAAGCTTTCTTT